The 5 T cell receptor beta chains given below trace back to one sample, sequenced in a study of cytomegalovirus exposure and HLA in healthy donors. The PCR made use of 60 Vbeta and 13 Jbeta primers. The table came from immunoSEQ multiplex PCR; TCRdb's copy has only in-frame clones and leaves some out. There are over 100,000 clones in the sample; under 90% occur only once, and roughly 2% lies in the top ten. The sample consisted of PBMCs. The source of these receptors is a woman aged 25-40 years in good health and CMV-seronegative.

CDR3 region: CASSLGAVPSTDTQYF. CDR3 DNA sequence: TGTGCCAGCAGCTTAGGTGCGGTCCCTAGCACAGATACGCAGTATTTT. This chain uses TRBV7-8 with TRBJ2-3, with D unclear. Deletions cut 1 base from V and 0 bases from J, with 11 bases between. From germline, CDR1 is SGHVS and CDR2 FQNEAQ. The CDR3 length is 16 residues. The full variable domain, completed using reference TRBV7-8 and TRBJ2-3, is GAGVSQSPRYKVAKRGQDVALRCDPISGHVSLFWYQQALGQGPEFLTYFQNEAQLDKSGLPSDRFFAERPEGSVSTLKIQRTQQEDSAVYLCASSLGAVPSTDTQYFGPGTRLTVL.

V gene TRBV19 combines with J gene TRBJ2-5; TRBD1 might be the D (5 bases). There are 11 residues in the CDR3. Germline CDR1 is LNHDA and CDR2 is SQIVND (reference sequence). V was pared by 6 bases and J by 5 bases, with 7 bases between. CDR3 sequence reads: CASRAGETQYF. The DNA of the CDR3 is TGTGCCAGTAGGGCAGGGGAGACCCAGTACTTC. The full variable domain, with the rest looked up from reference TRBV19 and TRBJ2-5, is DGGITQSPKYLFRKEGQNVTLSCEQNLNHDAMYWYRQDPGQGLRLIYYSQIVNDFQKGDIAEGYSVSREKKESFPLTVTSAQKNPTAFYLCASRAGETQYFGPGTRLLVL.

The rearrangement uses TRBV6-5 and TRBJ2-1, with 9 nucleotides matching TRBD1. This CDR3 has 13 amino acids. The J segment lost 14 bases and the V segment lost 2 bases, leaving 7 bases of the junction unmatched. CDR1 MNHEY and CDR2 SVGAGI come from the germline V gene. CDR3 bases: TGTGCCAGCAGTTACCCGGGGACAGGGACGGAGTTCTTC. This translates into CASSYPGTGTEFF.

The chain is built from TRBV6-5 and TRBJ1-5; D gene unclear. The length of the CDR3 is 13 residues. The V and J ends lost 4 bases and 5 bases respectively, with 9 bases between them. Looked up from germline, CDR1 is MNHEY and CDR2 is SVGAGI. The CDR3 here is CASSFSGDQPQHF. The DNA for the CDR3 is TGTGCCAGCAGTTTTTCCGGAGATCAGCCCCAGCATTTT.

The rearrangement joins TRBV5-5 to TRBJ2-3; a possible D gene is TRBD2 (7 bases). Germline CDR1 is SGHKS and CDR2 is YYEKEE (reference sequence). V gave up 4 bases and J gave up 2 bases, with 29 bases separating them. The CDR3 extends over 20 amino acids. CDR3 coding DNA: TGTGCCAGCAGCAACGGGGGGCGGGGGAGAGATCCCCCCTCCACAGATACGCAGTATTTT. It translates to CASSNGGRGRDPPSTDTQYF.